This T cell receptor (beta chain) came from a study of blood T cells in healthy people across ages. Across the study: Roughly one uniquely barcoded beta molecule per two T cells was captured.

Germline CDR1 is MDHEN and CDR2 is SYDVKM. The CDR3 consists of 15 residues. Deletions cut 6 bases from V and 7 bases from J, with 18 bases between. With a J-beta primer mix and a sample-barcoded 5' primer, a second PCR ran about 7 to 11 cycles. TCRdb reanalysed the 5' RACE reads using MiXCR and keeps one entry per CDR3 protein. The table lists about 670,000 distinct CDR3 sequences, over 40% of them singletons. The sample taken for sequencing was blood. The V call is TRBV28, the J call TRBJ2-2; D possibly corresponds to TRBD2 (5 bases). The TCR was taken from an elderly man in good health. The CDR3 loop reads CASSPGGPKDGELFF. CDR3 DNA: TGTGCCAGCAGCCCCGGAGGTCCGAAGGACGGGGAGCTGTTTTTT. Drawing the rest from reference TRBV28 and TRBJ2-2, the complete variable domain is DVKVTQSSRYLVKRTGEKVFLECVQDMDHENMFWYRQDPGLGLRLIYFSYDVKMKEKGDIPEGYSVSREKKERFSLILESASTNQTSMYLCASSPGGPKDGELFFGEGSRLTVL.